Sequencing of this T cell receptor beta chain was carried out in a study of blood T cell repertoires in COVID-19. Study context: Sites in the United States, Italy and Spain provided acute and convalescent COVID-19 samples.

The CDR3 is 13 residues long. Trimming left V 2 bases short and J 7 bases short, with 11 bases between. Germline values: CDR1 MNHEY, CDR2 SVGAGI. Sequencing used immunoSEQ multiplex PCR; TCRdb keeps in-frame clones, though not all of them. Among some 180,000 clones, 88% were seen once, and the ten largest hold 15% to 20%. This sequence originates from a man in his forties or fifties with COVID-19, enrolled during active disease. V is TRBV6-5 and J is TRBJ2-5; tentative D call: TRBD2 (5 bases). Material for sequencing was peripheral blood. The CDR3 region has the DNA TGTGCCAGCAGTTACGAGGGTATAGGGACCCAGTACTTC. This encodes CASSYEGIGTQYF.